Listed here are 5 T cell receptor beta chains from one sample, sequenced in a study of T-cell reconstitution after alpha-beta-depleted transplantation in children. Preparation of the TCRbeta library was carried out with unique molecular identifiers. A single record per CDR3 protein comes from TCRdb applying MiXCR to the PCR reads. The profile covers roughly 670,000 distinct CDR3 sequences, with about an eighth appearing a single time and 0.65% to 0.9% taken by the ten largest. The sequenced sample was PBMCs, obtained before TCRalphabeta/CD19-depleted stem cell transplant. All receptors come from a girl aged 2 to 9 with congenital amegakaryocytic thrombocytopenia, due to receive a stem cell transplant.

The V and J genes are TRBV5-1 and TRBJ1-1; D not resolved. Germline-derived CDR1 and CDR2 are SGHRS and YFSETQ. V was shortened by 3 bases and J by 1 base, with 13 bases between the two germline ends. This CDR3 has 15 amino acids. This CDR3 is CASSWRMVTNTEAFF. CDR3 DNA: TGCGCCAGCAGCTGGCGAATGGTAACGAACACTGAAGCTTTCTTT.

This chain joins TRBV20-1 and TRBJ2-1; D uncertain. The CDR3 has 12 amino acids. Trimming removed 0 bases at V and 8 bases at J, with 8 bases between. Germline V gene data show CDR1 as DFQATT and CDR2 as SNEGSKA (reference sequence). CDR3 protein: CSARDIDYEQFF. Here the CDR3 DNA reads TGCAGTGCTAGAGATATCGACTATGAGCAGTTCTTC.

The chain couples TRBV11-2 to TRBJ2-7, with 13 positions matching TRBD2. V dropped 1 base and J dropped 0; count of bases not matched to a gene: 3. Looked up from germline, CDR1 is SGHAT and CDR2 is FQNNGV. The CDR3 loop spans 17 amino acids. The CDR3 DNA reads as TGTGCCAGCAGCTTAGGACTAGCGGGAGGCCACTCCTACGAGCAGTACTTC. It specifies CASSLGLAGGHSYEQYF.

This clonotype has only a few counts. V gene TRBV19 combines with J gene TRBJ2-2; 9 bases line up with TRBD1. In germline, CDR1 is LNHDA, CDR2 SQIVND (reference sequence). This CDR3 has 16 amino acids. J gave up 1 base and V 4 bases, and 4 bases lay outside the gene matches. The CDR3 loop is CASSKGTGKNTGELFF. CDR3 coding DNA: TGTGCCAGTAGTAAAGGGACAGGGAAGAACACCGGGGAGCTGTTTTTT.

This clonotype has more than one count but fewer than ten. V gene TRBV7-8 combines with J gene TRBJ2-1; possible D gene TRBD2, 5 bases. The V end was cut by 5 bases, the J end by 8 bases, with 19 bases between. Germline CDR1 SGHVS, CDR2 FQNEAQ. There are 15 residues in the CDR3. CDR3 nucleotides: TGTGCCAGCAGCCCCCCCCGAGGGTTGTTGGATGAGCAGTTCTTC. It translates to CASSPPRGLLDEQFF.